This TCR beta chain was retrieved from a study of blood T cell repertoires in COVID-19 (dated by TCRdb to the early 2020s). General notes on the study: Samples covering the acute and convalescent phases of COVID-19 were provided by collaborators in the United States, Italy and Spain. The prospective study material was composed of cDNA or gDNA derived from T cells, B-cell-depleted T cells, or PBMCs. A freely available public database, intended as a resource for researchers studying the immune response to SARS-CoV-2, is where the repertoires were released. Sample metadata almost always included a de-identified subject ID, COVID-19 status, age in years and sex. Samples came from the ongoing ImmuneRACE study (first 160 participants) plus 1,254 subjects from 6 global collaborators. Where available, HLA class I and class II types were obtained from metadata supplied by the sample provider rather than from assay-based typing. The dataset comprised deeply sampled blood TCRbeta repertoires from subjects exposed to, actively infected with, or recovered from COVID-19.

V and J are truncated by 1 base and 10 bases respectively, leaving an intervening sequence of 17 bases. From the germline V gene, CDR1 is MGHRA and CDR2 is YSYEKL. The CDR3 starts with the cysteine, ends with the phenylalanine, and has 16 residues. Just CDR3 DNA is preserved here, 48 bases in frame from base 1. Note on this clone: The target of this receptor is not known. Per-base qualities were not stored, and no clone one base away is much larger.

What the authors observed across the whole study: The quantity of clinical and demographic metadata differed by source and by participant and was supplied without curation.

Whole blood was collected in K2EDTA tubes by collaborating institutions according to the institutions' own protocols. Collaborator samples were shipped for TCRbeta analysis as frozen whole blood, isolated PBMCs, or DNA extracted from either sample type. The immunoSEQ Assay, a bias-controlled multiplex PCR, was used to amplify TCRbeta CDR3 regions from genomic DNA. In the source study's methods: Within the assay, amplification of reference gene primers was used to estimate how many nucleated cells each sample contained. To quantify the absolute abundance of each unique TCRbeta CDR3 rearrangement, sequence reads were collapsed and filtered. For each sample, productive Simpson clonality was calculated as the square root of Simpson's diversity index over productive rearrangements. In TCRdb, the immuneACCESS table is reduced to in-frame sequences with V and J assigned. These tables do not hold every clone; where another copy was compared, an unresolved V gene accounts for under half, and the others remain unexplained. V and J calls and clone size follow that table, whereas D and trimming were derived from the DNA. In all, the sample holds 110,000 to 150,000 clones, and approximately 90% of those were seen once. The ten largest clones capture 8% to 13% of the sample.

Sequenced: peripheral blood. The V and J genes are TRBV4-1 and TRBJ1-6; the D gene is not confidently resolved. The source of this sequence is an elderly woman with acute or convalescent COVID-19. The sequenced DNA is TGCGCCAGCAGCCAAGTTCCACTGATCCCGCGGTCACCCCTCCACTTT. Its protein is CASSQVPLIPRSPLHF.